Detailed here is one T cell receptor beta chain. Its antigen is still unknown. The source of the sample is a study of shared clonotypes between healthy human individuals. The study's findings and limits: Naive subsets, compared against memory subsets, generally had larger estimated richness values. For sorted subsets, rarefaction showed incomplete sequencing despite large depth.

Trimming removed 3 bases from V and 8 bases from J; junction bases left unmatched: 12. There are 16 residues in the CDR3. Germline-derived CDR1 and CDR2 are SGDLS and YYNGEE. Clones were read by immunoSEQ multiplex PCR, and TCRdb kept only the in-frame ones, dropping some. The repertoire consists of a few million clones, with just under 95% occurring once and the leading ten covering less than 2%. Terminally differentiated effector memory CD45RA+ cells were excluded from the naive CD8 cells, which were CD45RO-negative and positively selected for CCR7. The V call is TRBV9, the J call TRBJ2-1; the match to TRBD2 covers 9 bases. Sequences were obtained from naive CD8+ T cells from PBMCs. The source of this sequence is a man between 18 and 29 years old in good health. Some clones in this sample may be carry-over from other donors' samples. As DNA, the CDR3 is TGTGCCAGCAGCGATGACCATAGCGGGAGTGCGGATGAGCAGTTCTTC. This sequence encodes CASSDDHSGSADEQFF.